One and the same sample provided the 10 T cell receptor beta chains below, sequenced in a study of blood T cells in healthy people across ages. Using a J-beta primer mix together with a sample-barcoded 5' primer, a second PCR was run for roughly 6 to 11 cycles. Each CDR3 protein gets one entry after TCRdb re-called the 5' RACE reads with MiXCR. The sample includes around 1,500,000 distinct CDR3 sequences, 28% of them seen just once. Sequencing was performed on blood. The receptors derive from a woman aged 25 to 45 in good health.

Concerning this clonotype itself: The junction departs from germline at one end; a sequencing error may be responsible. The chain has TRBV7-9 and TRBJ2-3; TRBD2 matches at 8 bases. The CDR3 runs 18 residues. Looked up from germline, CDR1 is SEHNR and CDR2 is FQNEAQ (reference sequence). The chain's CDR3 is CASSKIPPGTRKTDAQYF. Written as DNA, the CDR3 is TGTGCCAGCAGCAAAATCCCTCCCGGGACTAGGAAGACAGATGCGCAGTATTTT.

V usage is TRBV7-2 and J usage is TRBJ2-3; D may match TRBD1 or TRBD2 (6 bases each). V was clipped by 3 bases and J by 2 bases, with 15 bases between them. This CDR3 spans 16 amino acids. Per the germline V gene, CDR1 is SGHTA and CDR2 is FQGNSA. The CDR3 sequence is CASSFQGGTHTDTQYF. CDR3 DNA sequence: TGTGCCAGCAGCTTCCAAGGGGGGACCCACACAGATACGCAGTATTTT.

Of note for this clonotype: A read error may produce the germline difference seen at one junction end. The rearrangement uses TRBV29-1 and TRBJ2-1, with 7 bases aligning to TRBD2. There are 12 residues in the CDR3. Germline CDR1 SQVTM, CDR2 ANQGSEA. The CDR3 region has the DNA TGCAGCGTGAGCGGGGAAAACAATGGGCAGTTCTTC. As protein: CSVSGENNGQFF.

Details on this clonotype: Only one base separates this from a far larger clonotype, so it likely reflects a read error. The chain combines TRBV7-9 with TRBJ2-3; D is unclear. This CDR3 has 11 amino acids. Germline values: CDR1 SEHNR, CDR2 FQNEAQ (reference sequence). The CDR3 loop is CAGSSVDTQYF. The CDR3 DNA sequence: TGTGCCGGCAGCTCTGTAGATACGCAGTATTTT. The full variable domain, with the rest looked up from reference TRBV7-9 and TRBJ2-3, is DTGVSQNPRHKITKRGQNVTFRCDPISEHNRLYWYRQTLGQGPEFLTYFQNEAQLEKSRLLSDRFSAERPKGSFSTLEIQRTEQGDSAMYLCAGSSVDTQYFGPGTRLTVL.

Many counts were recorded for this clonotype. V is TRBV12-3 or TRBV12-4 and J is TRBJ2-3; no clear D. The CDR3 loop spans 14 amino acids. V lost 6 bases, J lost 2 bases, and 12 bases lay in between. The CDR3 loop is CASSPGVNTDTQYF. The DNA of the CDR3 is TGTGCCAGCAGCCCCGGCGTGAACACAGATACGCAGTATTTT.

The sample holds many counts of this clonotype. The chain employs TRBV29-1 and TRBJ2-5; TRBD2 agrees at 8 bases. This CDR3 contains 15 residues. J was trimmed by 5 bases and V by 4 bases; bases with no gene match: 12. The germline V gene has CDR1 SQVTM and CDR2 ANQGSEA. The CDR3 DNA is TGCAGCGTTGTATTCGGGGGGGGCGACTCGGAGACCCAGTACTTC. This codes for CSVVFGGGDSETQYF.

This clonotype has a handful of counts. The chain uses TRBV5-6 and TRBJ1-1, with 8 bases aligning to TRBD1. V lost 4 bases and J lost 3; bases outside the gene matches: 8. The CDR3 runs to 15 residues. In germline, CDR1 is SGHDT, CDR2 YYEEEE. CDR3 sequence: CASSPDYRGDTEAFF. The CDR3 DNA reads as TGTGCCAGCAGCCCAGATTACAGGGGGGACACTGAAGCTTTCTTT.

There are a few counts of this clonotype. V usage is TRBV9 and J usage is TRBJ2-5; TRBD2 matches at 7 bases. This CDR3 has 18 residues. V gave up 0 bases and J gave up 3 bases; unmatched junction bases: 14. Germline lookup yields CDR1 SGDLS and CDR2 YYNGEE. The CDR3 loop is CASSVGFYRDYREETQYF. The CDR3 DNA is TGTGCCAGCAGCGTAGGATTCTACCGGGACTATCGGGAAGAGACCCAGTACTTC.

This clonotype was observed at least ten times. CDR3 coding DNA: TGTGCCACCAGTGATCCGACAGGGAGGAACGAGCAGTACTTC. This encodes CATSDPTGRNEQYF. The V and J genes are TRBV24-1 and TRBJ2-7; possibly TRBD1 for D (7 bases). This CDR3 comprises 14 residues. CDR1 KGHDR and CDR2 SFDVKD come from the germline V gene. V lost 3 bases and J 5 bases, leaving 13 bases between the germline ends.

This clonotype was counted many times. This chain connects TRBV10-2 to TRBJ1-5, with 8 bases fitting TRBD1. Germline V gene sequence: CDR1 WSHSY, CDR2 SAAADI. The V gene end was trimmed by 2 bases and the J gene end by 4 bases; junction bases not matched to a gene: 10. CDR3 length: 17 residues. CDR3 region: CASSEIQAGTGNQPQHF. In nucleotides, the CDR3 is TGCGCCAGCAGTGAGATACAAGCCGGGACAGGAAATCAGCCCCAGCATTTT.